These 29 T cell receptor beta chains came from one sample sequenced in a study of vaccination and CD4 T cells after COVID-19. Treatment: roughly 11-day PBMC culture with coronavirus spike peptide pools or control peptides (ViraFEST assay). The Oncomine TCR Beta short-read assay was applied to DNA of cultured CD4+ T cells. In TCRdb, the PCR reads were re-called with MiXCR into one record per CDR3 protein. The data hold 15,000 to 20,000 distinct CDR3 sequences, with 60% to 70% observed a single time. No antigen is known for these receptors. The sequenced sample consisted of CD4+ T cells from blood, cultured in vitro. The receptors were sampled from a human donor who had recovered from COVID-19.

This clonotype was observed a few times. The V call is TRBV6-5, the J call TRBJ1-2; 9 nucleotides align to TRBD1. In germline, CDR1 is MNHEY, CDR2 SVGAGI. The CDR3 is 14 residues long. The ends lost 2 bases at V and 6 bases at J; junction bases unmatched: 4. The CDR3 sequence: CASSYGGQGNGYTF. CDR3 DNA sequence: TGTGCCAGCAGTTACGGGGGACAGGGTAATGGCTACACCTTC.

In its sample, this clonotype was seen a few times. V and J are TRBV28 and TRBJ1-2; D call uncertain. V was cut by 4 bases and J by 7 bases, with 10 bases left in between. The CDR3 extends over 12 amino acids. Germline V gene lookup returns CDR1 MDHEN and CDR2 SYDVKM. CDR3 nucleotides: TGTGCCAGCAGTTCTGTTTTTAGTGGCTACACCTTC. Its translation is CASSSVFSGYTF.

The chain links TRBV6-2 or TRBV6-3 to TRBJ1-5; 11 bases agree with TRBD1. CDR3 length: 14 amino acids. Germline V gene lookup returns CDR1 MNHEY and CDR2 SVGEGT. V lost 6 bases, J lost 4 bases, and 2 bases stayed unmatched. The CDR3 loop reads CASSRDRGNQPQHF. CDR3 DNA sequence: TGTGCCAGCAGCCGGGACAGGGGGAATCAGCCCCAGCATTTT.

The chain links TRBV20-1 to TRBJ2-1; 9 nucleotides line up with TRBD2. Losses at the gene ends were 5 bases for V and 16 bases for J; bases not matched to a gene: 12. The CDR3 sequence is 12 residues long. Per the germline V gene, CDR1 is DFQATT and CDR2 is SNEGSKA (reference sequence). The CDR3 DNA follows: TGCAGTGCTGCCTGGGGAGAGCGGGAGGACTTCTTC. Encoded protein: CSAAWGEREDFF.

The chain has TRBV24-1 and TRBJ2-2; weak D call: TRBD1 (5 bases). The CDR3 spans 13 residues. With 5 bases removed from V and 6 bases from J, the gap between germline ends came to 9 bases. Germline CDR1 KGHDR, CDR2 SFDVKD. CDR3 residues: CATSVRGSGELFF. In nucleotides, the CDR3 is TGTGCCACCAGTGTTAGGGGATCCGGGGAGCTGTTTTTT.

The chain has TRBV29-1 and TRBJ1-1; D is undetermined. This CDR3 region has 12 residues. The V end was cut by 5 bases, the J end by 6 bases, with 13 bases between. In germline, CDR1 is SQVTM, CDR2 ANQGSEA. The CDR3 sequence: CSVKNLRAEAFF. The CDR3 coding sequence is TGCAGCGTTAAGAATTTACGCGCTGAAGCTTTCTTT.

CDR3 coding DNA: TGTGCCAGCAGCCAGCACGGGTCCTACGAGCAGTACTTC. It yields the protein CASSQHGSYEQYF. The chain has TRBV9 and TRBJ2-7; D gene uncertain. The V gene's germline CDR1 is SGDLS and CDR2 YYNGEE. There are 13 residues in the CDR3. Deletions cut 4 bases from V and 1 base from J, with 9 bases between.

The genes are TRBV20-1 and TRBJ1-1; D uncertain. Germline V gives CDR1 DFQATT, CDR2 SNEGSKA (reference sequence). CDR3 length: 13 amino acids. V shed 3 bases and J shed 4 bases, with 12 bases lying between them. CDR3 DNA sequence: TGCAGTGCTAGTAGGTCGGGGATCACTGAAGCTTTCTTT. It translates to CSASRSGITEAFF.

The genes are TRBV29-1 and TRBJ1-2, with 11 bases aligning to TRBD1. The V gene's germline CDR1 is SQVTM and CDR2 ANQGSEA. The CDR3 contains 11 residues. V was clipped by 7 bases and J by 6 bases; unmatched bases: 1. The CDR3 reads CSEGQGDGYTF. As DNA, the CDR3 is TGCAGCGAGGGACAGGGGGATGGCTACACCTTC.

This clonotype has just a few counts. V is TRBV5-1 and J is TRBJ1-1; TRBD1 might be the D (6 bases). CDR1 is SGHRS and CDR2 is YFSETQ in the germline V gene. With 4 bases removed from V and 0 bases from J, the gap between germline ends came to 16 bases. This CDR3 contains 16 residues. The CDR3 sequence is CASSTTRGLMNTEAFF. In DNA, the CDR3 is TGCGCCAGCAGCACTACCCGGGGGCTTATGAACACTGAAGCTTTCTTT.

The chain uses TRBV20-1 and TRBJ1-6; the match to TRBD1 covers 7 bases. The ends lost 2 bases at V and 10 bases at J; junction bases unmatched: 11. This CDR3 comprises 15 residues. From germline, CDR1 is DFQATT and CDR2 SNEGSKA (reference sequence). Here the CDR3 DNA reads TGCAGTGCTAGAACCCTAACAGGGGTCGGGTCACCCCTCCACTTT. It yields the protein CSARTLTGVGSPLHF.

The chain carries TRBV2 and TRBJ1-5; 8 positions match TRBD1. The ends lost 6 bases at V and 7 bases at J; junction bases unmatched: 14. CDR3 size: 16 residues. The V gene's germline CDR1 is SNHLY and CDR2 FYNNEI. CDR3 loop: CASRQGTGTGDQPQHF. The CDR3, as DNA: TGTGCCAGCAGACAAGGAACCGGGACAGGAGACCAGCCCCAGCATTTT.

This chain links TRBV6-5 with TRBJ2-7, with 7 bases matching TRBD1. Per germline, CDR1 MNHEY and CDR2 SVGAGI. The trim removed 2 bases at V and 1 base at J, leaving 5 bases unmatched. The CDR3 totals 15 residues. The CDR3 region is CASSYTGVYSYEQYF. CDR3 bases: TGTGCCAGCAGTTACACAGGGGTCTATTCCTACGAGCAGTACTTC.

This sequence joins TRBV24-1 and TRBJ2-2; TRBD1 matches 10 bases. The CDR3 totals 18 residues. CDR1 KGHDR and CDR2 SFDVKD come from the germline V gene. V shed 0 bases and J 1 base; nucleotides not matched to a gene: 4. The CDR3, as DNA: TGTGCCACCAGTGATTTGGGACAGGGGGTTCGGAACACCGGGGAGCTGTTTTTT. Translated: CATSDLGQGVRNTGELFF.

The chain carries TRBV6-2 or TRBV6-3 and TRBJ2-5, with a tentative D call TRBD1 (5 bases). V lost 4 bases and J lost 5, with 14 bases in between. Germline CDR1 is MNHEY and CDR2 is SVGEGT. The CDR3 covers 14 residues. The CDR3 bases are TGTGCCAGCAGTTTCAGGCAGGGTGGGGAGACCCAGTACTTC. It yields the protein CASSFRQGGETQYF.

This chain connects TRBV20-1 to TRBJ2-7, with TRBD1 matching over 8 bases. Germline CDR1 reads DFQATT; CDR2 reads SNEGSKA (reference sequence). This CDR3 comprises 13 residues. J gave up 3 bases and V 5 bases, and 6 bases lay outside the gene matches. The CDR3 bases are TGCAGTGCTGAGTCAGACAGGGGCTACGAGCAGTACTTC. Amino acid sequence: CSAESDRGYEQYF.

The V call is TRBV11-3, the J call TRBJ2-1; no definite D call. Per germline, CDR1 SGHNT and CDR2 YENEEA. With 7 bases removed from V and 5 bases from J, the gap between germline ends came to 6 bases. CDR3 length: 11 amino acids. As DNA, the CDR3 is TGTGCCAGCACCTCGGACAATGAGCAGTTCTTC. It is translated as CASTSDNEQFF.

V gene TRBV19 combines with J gene TRBJ2-7; the D call may be TRBD1 or TRBD2 (5 bases each). Germline-derived CDR1 and CDR2 are LNHDA and SQIVND (reference sequence). The CDR3 is 14 amino acids. Trimming cost V 9 bases and J 5 bases, with 20 bases left between them. In DNA form, the CDR3 reads TGTGCCAGGGGTACGGGACGGATCCGAAACGAGCAGTACTTC. This codes for CARGTGRIRNEQYF.

There are a few counts of this clonotype. The V gene is TRBV20-1, the J gene TRBJ2-3; TRBD2 agrees at 7 bases. Unmatched junction bases numbered 8, after V lost 7 bases and J lost 1 base. The CDR3 has 14 residues. Germline CDR1 and CDR2: DFQATT and SNEGSKA (reference sequence). CDR3 DNA: TGCAGTGTTCAGACTAGCATTGGCACAGATACGCAGTATTTT. Amino acids: CSVQTSIGTDTQYF.

The chain is built from TRBV2 and TRBJ1-2; maybe TRBD1 (5 bases). Trimming took off 2 bases at V and 8 bases at J, with 9 bases between the two ends. Germline V CDR1 and CDR2: SNHLY, FYNNEI. The CDR3 is made up of 12 amino acids. The CDR3 spells CASSEQGYGYTF. The CDR3 nucleotides are TGTGCCAGCAGTGAACAGGGTTACGGCTACACCTTC.

The gene calls are TRBV5-6 and TRBJ1-6; 8 positions match TRBD1. CDR1 and CDR2 from the germline V gene are SGHDT and YYEEEE. The CDR3 has 14 amino acids. Trimming at V came to 4 bases and at J to 7 bases, leaving 4 bases not matched to a gene. This CDR3 is CASSQDRENSPLHF. CDR3 coding DNA: TGTGCCAGCAGCCAGGACAGGGAAAATTCACCCCTCCACTTT.

This clonotype was seen more than once but under ten times. The rearrangement joins TRBV3-1 to TRBJ2-2; no clear D. The germline CDR1 and CDR2 sequences are LGHDT and YNNKEL (reference sequence). V lost 8 bases and J 3 bases, leaving 16 bases between the germline ends. This CDR3 spans 15 amino acids. CDR3 loop: CASSTDRPYTGELFF. DNA of the CDR3: TGTGCCAGCTCCACGGATAGGCCCTACACCGGGGAGCTGTTTTTT.

The chain uses TRBV10-3 and TRBJ1-2; TRBD1 matches at 9 bases. The CDR3 is 17 amino acids. CDR1 is ENHRY and CDR2 is SYGVKD in the germline V gene. Germline trimming cut 2 bases from V and 4 bases from J; bases unmatched to any gene: 11. DNA of the CDR3: TGTGCCATCAGTGAGCGTCGGACGGACAGGGGAAGCTATGGCTACACCTTC. Translation: CAISERRTDRGSYGYTF.

The CDR3 nucleotides are TGTGCCAGCAGTCGGGTTGGAGGTGGCTACACCTTC. It is translated as CASSRVGGGYTF. The chain employs TRBV2 and TRBJ1-2; D call uncertain. The CDR3 sequence is 12 residues long. Germline CDR1 is SNHLY and CDR2 is FYNNEI. V was clipped by 5 bases and J by 7 bases, with 11 bases between them.

V and J are TRBV6-5 and TRBJ2-5; D remains ambiguous. Germline CDR1 is MNHEY and CDR2 is SVGAGI. Between the trimmed V and J ends, which lost 2 bases and 5 bases, there was a span of 3 bases. This CDR3 region has 11 residues. CDR3 region: CASSYLETQYF. The CDR3 nucleotides are TGTGCCAGCAGTTACCTTGAGACCCAGTACTTC.

This chain connects TRBV12-3 or TRBV12-4 to TRBJ1-2; no clear D. The CDR3 is 13 residues long. Between the trimmed V and J ends, which lost 5 bases and 5 bases, there was a span of 12 bases. This CDR3 is CASSTRRGYGYTF. CDR3 in DNA: TGTGCCAGCAGTACCCGGCGGGGATATGGCTACACCTTC.

The genes are TRBV7-9 and TRBJ1-6; unclear D gene. Per the germline V gene, CDR1 is SEHNR and CDR2 is FQNEAQ (reference sequence). The V end was cut by 4 bases, the J end by 6 bases, with 4 bases between. The CDR3 spans 12 residues. The chain's CDR3 is CASSSVNSPLHF. In DNA form, the CDR3 reads TGTGCCAGCAGCTCCGTTAATTCACCCCTCCACTTT. Combining the CDR3 with reference TRBV7-9 and TRBJ1-6 gives the whole variable domain DTGVSQNPRHKITKRGQNVTFRCDPISEHNRLYWYRQTLGQGPEFLTYFQNEAQLEKSRLLSDRFSAERPKGSFSTLEIQRTEQGDSAMYLCASSSVNSPLHFGNGTRLTVT.

The J gene is TRBJ2-3, the V gene TRBV27; possible D gene TRBD2, 6 bases. The CDR3 totals 16 residues. The germline CDR1 and CDR2 sequences are MNHEY and SMNVEV (reference sequence). Trimming took off 1 base at V and 1 base at J, with 12 bases between the two ends. The CDR3 coding sequence is TGTGCCAGCAGTTTATTGGGAGGTACTGGCACAGATACGCAGTATTTT. Its translation is CASSLLGGTGTDTQYF.

As DNA, the CDR3 is TGCAGTGCATATGACCAGGCCCAGCCCCAGCATTTT. Its protein product is CSAYDQAQPQHF. This chain links TRBV20-1 with TRBJ1-5, with D uncertain. The CDR3 has 12 residues. V gave up 6 bases and J gave up 7 bases, with 13 bases separating them. The germline V gene has CDR1 DFQATT and CDR2 SNEGSKA (reference sequence).